This is a list of T cell receptor beta chains from one sample in a study of blood T cell repertoires in COVID-19. Sequencing used immunoSEQ multiplex PCR; TCRdb keeps in-frame clones, though not all of them. The sample shows roughly 280,000 clones, 86% of them seen only once. The sequenced sample was peripheral blood. The receptors shown here come from a man in his thirties or forties with active or convalescent COVID-19. Both conserved end residues are part of each CDR3. The D gene is left open where the match is weak. The listing skips clone size in some rows; elsewhere it reads once, few, many or a size class.

V	size	J	D	CDR3	DNA
TRBV19	NA	TRBJ2-2	NA	CASSIWAQDNQLFF	TGTGCCAGTAGTATCTGGGCCCAGGATAATCAACTGTTTTTT
TRBV6-5	NA	TRBJ1-6	TRBD1	CASTDDRDGYSPLHF	TGTGCCAGCACCGATGACAGGGATGGTTATTCACCCCTCCACTTT
TRBV5-5	NA	TRBJ2-5	TRBD1	CASGRTGETQYF	TGTGCCAGCGGACGGACAGGAGAGACCCAGTACTTC
TRBV6-2/TRBV6-3	NA	TRBJ2-5	NA	CASSTNRRWETQYF	TGTGCCAGCAGTACAAATCGGAGATGGGAGACCCAGTACTTC
TRBV19	NA	TRBJ1-6	NA	CASSINTDSPLHF	TGTGCCAGTAGTATCAACACAGATTCACCCCTCCACTTT
TRBV5-6	NA	TRBJ1-5	TRBD1	CASSLRQGRTQPQHF	TGTGCCAGCAGCTTAAGACAGGGGCGGACTCAGCCCCAGCATTTT
TRBV13	NA	TRBJ2-5	TRBD2	CASSLVLAGGETQYF	TGTGCCAGCAGCTTAGTCCTAGCGGGGGGAGAGACCCAGTACTTC
TRBV12-3/TRBV12-4	NA	TRBJ1-1	NA	CASSHQVNTEAFF	TGTGCCAGCAGTCACCAGGTTAACACTGAAGCTTTCTTT
TRBV6-6	NA	TRBJ1-2	NA	CASSYGGSPYGYTF	TGTGCCAGCAGTTACGGGGGCAGTCCCTATGGCTACACCTTC
TRBV2	once	TRBJ1-1	TRBD1	CASSVRGTEAFF	TGTGCCAGCAGTGTCAGGGGGACTGAAGCTTTCTTT
TRBV2	few	TRBJ2-7	NA	CASRYTGGRGHEQYF	TGTGCCAGCAGGTACACAGGTGGCAGGGGACACGAGCAGTACTTC
TRBV15	NA	TRBJ2-3	TRBD2	CATSRERGGTDTQYF	TGTGCCACCAGCAGAGAGCGGGGGGGCACAGATACGCAGTATTTT
TRBV19	once	TRBJ2-7	NA	CASSTGTYEQYF	TGTGCCAGTAGTACCGGTACCTACGAGCAGTACTTC
TRBV6-6	NA	TRBJ1-3	NA	CASSVGDTIYF	TGTGCCAGCAGTGTCGGGGACACCATATATTTT
TRBV15	NA	TRBJ2-3	TRBD2	CATSTGLASTDTQYF	TGTGCCACCAGCACCGGACTAGCGTCCACAGATACGCAGTATTTT
TRBV13	NA	TRBJ2-1	TRBD2	CASNLFAGGNEQFF	TGTGCCAGCAACCTTTTTGCGGGGGGTAATGAGCAGTTCTTC
TRBV4-3	NA	TRBJ1-6	NA	CASSQSSPRTPNSPLHF	TGCGCCAGCAGCCAGTCCAGTCCCCGGACACCGAATTCACCCCTCCACTTT
TRBV7-3	NA	TRBJ2-3	TRBD2	CASSPGLAGGTDTQYF	TGTGCCAGCAGCCCAGGACTAGCGGGGGGGACAGATACGCAGTATTTT
TRBV6-4	few	TRBJ1-1	NA	CASSDSPGFVTEAFF	TGTGCCAGCAGTGACTCTCCGGGGTTCGTCACTGAAGCTTTCTTT
TRBV27	NA	TRBJ1-1	NA	CASLKARAMNTEAFF	TGTGCCAGCTTAAAAGCCAGGGCTATGAACACTGAAGCTTTCTTT